This is a list of T cell receptor beta chains from one sample in a study of blood T cells in healthy people across ages. TCRdb analysed the 5' RACE reads with MiXCR anew, one entry per CDR3 protein. The data show around 870,000 distinct CDR3 sequences, with more than 25% seen just once and approximately 15% held by the top ten. The sequencing sample was made of blood. The receptors shown here come from a woman of 80 years or more in good health. CDR3s include the opening cysteine and the closing phenylalanine or tryptophan. A D gene is named only where the DNA matches it firmly.

J	length	V	D	CDR3
TRBJ1-5	15	TRBV7-2	TRBD1	CASSWDRVSNQPQHF
TRBJ2-3	14	TRBV30	TRBD1	CAWGTGANTDTQYF
TRBJ2-7	13	TRBV9	.	CAGSKSGTEAQYF
TRBJ2-1	16	TRBV7-2	TRBD2	CASSLTVLAVGDEQFF
TRBJ2-3	19	TRBV3-1	TRBD2	CASSLRTRLHRTPLDTQYF
TRBJ1-3	14	TRBV14	.	CASSQEIPRNTIYF
TRBJ1-5	16	TRBV7-2	.	CASSLVPDQHGQPQHF
TRBJ1-5	13	TRBV6-2/TRBV6-3	.	CASSSYGNQPQHF
TRBJ2-2	16	TRBV15	.	CATSSRQQANTGELCF
TRBJ1-4	15	TRBV7-2	TRBD1	CASSPGTGVNEKLFF
TRBJ2-1	16	TRBV21-1	.	CASSPRSGGYYNEQFF
TRBJ2-1	15	TRBV15	TRBD2	CATRLAGVRDNEQFF
TRBJ1-1	17	TRBV5-7	TRBD1	CASSSPGQGVVTAEAFF
.	17	TRBV4-1	TRBD2	CASSQGPSGSSYNEQYF
TRBJ1-2	11	TRBV20-1	.	CSAKDSYGYTF
TRBJ2-7	14	TRBV5-4	.	CASSLERGVYEQYF
TRBJ1-5	17	TRBV2	.	CASSEIVGAGVRQPQHF
TRBJ2-7	13	TRBV6-1	TRBD2	CASSPQGGNEQYF
TRBJ2-3	14	TRBV30	.	CAWIGDRSTDTQYF
TRBJ2-7	15	TRBV6-5	TRBD2	CASSYAEVAGYEQYF
TRBJ1-2	16	TRBV6-6	TRBD1	CASSNDRDRVHYGYTF
TRBJ2-5	15	TRBV5-4	.	CASSFARGSRETQYF
TRBJ1-1	14	TRBV18	.	CASSPPPRNTEAFF
TRBJ1-5	15	TRBV7-2	.	CASSSGALNNQPLHF
TRBJ2-7	15	TRBV3-1	.	CASSQANQGAHEQYF
TRBJ2-5	14	TRBV7-2	.	CASSPRRVQETQYF
TRBJ2-6	17	TRBV4-3	.	CASSQEGVATGANVLTF
TRBJ1-2	13	TRBV20-1	.	CSKTGPPAGGYTF
TRBJ2-1	15	TRBV7-2	TRBD2	CASSKAGGRSHEQFF
TRBJ2-1	12	TRBV9	.	CASSVVEGPQFF
TRBJ1-4	15	TRBV9	.	CASSVEGRGGEKLFF
TRBJ1-2	15	TRBV4-3	.	CASSQGFQAIYGYTF
TRBJ1-2	13	TRBV5-1	.	CASSKTENYGYTF
TRBJ1-2	12	TRBV6-2/TRBV6-3	.	CASSYALYGHTF
TRBJ1-4	15	TRBV7-2	.	CASSLGGLLGEKLFF
TRBJ2-7	17	TRBV3-1	TRBD1	CASSLGQGGSGPYEQYF
TRBJ2-5	15	TRBV7-2	.	CASSLNRAYQETQYF
TRBJ1-2	13	TRBV7-9	.	CASSRTGPDGYTF
TRBJ1-2	16	TRBV27	.	CASSPRARAVIYGYTF
TRBJ1-1	13	TRBV27	.	CASHRAKVTEAFF
TRBJ1-2	12	TRBV5-5	.	CASSFWGGGYTF
TRBJ2-5	16	TRBV20-1	TRBD2	CSVILGLAGLQETQYF
TRBJ1-1	14	TRBV20-1	.	CSARDGTMGTEAFF
TRBJ2-7	13	TRBV6-1	TRBD1	CAITDRGPYEQYF
TRBJ1-5	14	TRBV6-2/TRBV6-3	.	CASSYLSGRQPQHF
TRBJ2-3	14	TRBV20-1	TRBD2	CSARLAGTTDTQYF
TRBJ2-5	14	TRBV20-1	.	CSASSQKIQETQYF
TRBJ1-4	13	TRBV5-1	.	CASSLGAREKLFF
TRBJ2-1	15	TRBV4-3	TRBD1	CASSRRQGAGNEQFF
TRBJ2-7	13	TRBV20-1	TRBD2	CSARLADSYEQYF